This entry lists 30 T cell receptor beta chains sequenced from one sample in a study of tumor-infiltrating lymphocytes in primary liver carcinoma. Synthesis of TCR beta cDNA was carried out from 450 to 650 ng total RNA with a constant-region primer. A slightly modified ARM-PCR protocol with three nested multiplex PCR rounds produced these TCR beta libraries. The two initial PCR rounds, roughly 10 cycles each, used TRBV1-TRBV30 forward and C-beta reverse primers. TCRdb fed the multiplex PCR reads into MiXCR, producing one record per CDR3 protein. Seen here are approximately 40,000 distinct CDR3 sequences, around 70% observed once, and the top ten hold about a fifth. From approximately 20-30 mg of unsorted bulk tissue, DNA and RNA were co-extracted together. The specimen was liver tumor tissue from sampling region 2. The subset was: tumor region T2, inferior pole. Every receptor here comes from a man aged 40-49 years with primary liver carcinoma and hepatitis B virus infection.

This clonotype was recorded at least ten times. This chain joins TRBV7-9 and TRBJ2-3; unclear D gene. This CDR3 spans 15 amino acids. The V end was cut by 5 bases, the J end by 0 bases, with 12 bases between. From germline, CDR1 is SEHNR and CDR2 FQNEAQ (reference sequence). CDR3 residues: CASSHSDPSTDTQYF. In DNA form, the CDR3 reads TGTGCCAGCAGCCACTCAGATCCTAGCACAGATACGCAGTATTTT. Filled out from reference TRBV7-9 and TRBJ2-3, the complete variable domain reads DTGVSQNPRHKITKRGQNVTFRCDPISEHNRLYWYRQTLGQGPEFLTYFQNEAQLEKSRLLSDRFSAERPKGSFSTLEIQRTEQGDSAMYLCASSHSDPSTDTQYFGPGTRLTVL.

As to this clonotype: The junction and the germline gene differ at one end; a read error may be behind it. The chain is built from TRBV7-9 and TRBJ2-1, with 10 bases lining up with TRBD2. CDR1 is SEHNR and CDR2 is FQNEAQ in the germline V gene (reference sequence). CDR3 length: 17 residues. CDR3 sequence (DNA): TGTGTCAGCAGCCGGACTAGCGGACAACTAAACTACAATGAGCAGTTATTC. Protein product: CVSSRTSGQLNYNEQLF.

Worth noting for this clonotype: The germline gene is not matched at one end of the junction; a read error may be the cause. V is TRBV4-1 and J is TRBJ1-1, with D tentatively TRBD1 (6 bases). CDR3 length: 15 amino acids. Per the germline V gene, CDR1 is MGHRA and CDR2 is YSYEKL. The CDR3 sequence is CACSQSGGANTEAFF. CDR3 nucleotides: TGCGCCTGCAGCCAATCTGGGGGGGCGAACACTGAGGCTTTCTTT.

A note on this clonotype: The DNA is left out, because the CDR3 cannot be placed on it with certainty; the CDR3 is given as TCRdb lists it. The chain joins TRBV14 to TRBJ2-6. The germline V gene encodes CDR1 SGHDN and CDR2 FVKESK. The CDR3 has 19 residues if both end residues are counted. The CDR3 is CVSSQVAGWVGAGANVPTF.

On this clonotype itself: This may arise from a read error, as a much more abundant clone is one base away. The J gene is TRBJ1-4, the V gene TRBV5-1, with D possibly matching TRBD1 (5 bases). The CDR3 is 14 residues long. CDR1 is SGHRS, CDR2 YFSETQ, per germline. The CDR3 here is CANSLAQGNEKLFF. CDR3 in DNA: TGCGCCAACAGCTTGGCGCAGGGTAACGAAAAACTGTTTTTT. The full variable domain, rest sourced from reference TRBV5-1 and TRBJ1-4, is KAGVTQTPRYLIKTRGQQVTLSCSPISGHRSVSWYQQTPGQGLQFLFEYFSETQRNKGNFPGRFSGRQFSNSRSEMNVSTLELGDSALYLCANSLAQGNEKLFFGSGTQLSVL.

As for this clonotype: The CDR3 does not end in the conserved phenylalanine or tryptophan, so this is likely a read error. The rearrangement joins TRBV7-8 to TRBJ2-3; D is tentatively TRBD1 or TRBD2 (5 bases each). Germline V CDR1 and CDR2: SGHVS, FQNEAQ. The CDR3 runs to 16 residues. The V and J ends lost 6 bases and 5 bases respectively, with 21 bases between them. Here the CDR3 reads CASRNGTGLVEDTQYS. DNA of the CDR3: TGTGCCAGCAGGAACGGGACCGGGTTGGTGGAAGATACGCAGTATTCT.

As for this clonotype: Possible read error: a much larger clone is one base away. The missing conserved phenylalanine or tryptophan at the end of this CDR3 makes a read error likely. The chain couples TRBV7-8 to TRBJ1-4, with 7 bases matching TRBD1. This CDR3 is built from 15 residues. Germline-derived CDR1 and CDR2 are SGHVS and FQNEAQ. Trimming took 1 base from V and 7 from J; bases not matched to a gene: 6. CDR3 coding DNA: TGTGCCAGCAGCTTAGACGTGGCAGGGGGTGAAAAACTGTTTATT. Its translation is CASSLDVAGGEKLFI.

Concerning this clonotype itself: This CDR3 is missing its conserved last phenylalanine or tryptophan, likely due to a read error. The rearrangement links TRBV29-1 to TRBJ2-1, with TRBD2 matching over 8 bases. The CDR3 consists of 12 residues. Germline CDR1 reads SQVTM; CDR2 reads ANQGSEA. Trimming cost V 4 bases and J 9 bases; bases outside gene matches: 5. In DNA, the CDR3 is TGCAGCGTTGCGAGCAGCGGGGGTGAGCAGTTCTCC. It specifies CSVASSGGEQFS.

This chain uses TRBV29-1 with TRBJ2-2, with D unresolved. CDR1 is SQVTM, CDR2 ANQGSEA, per germline. The length of the CDR3 is 14 residues. The germline V and J ends were trimmed by 6 bases and 4 bases, with 15 bases remaining between them. The chain's CDR3 is CSVLRQGPTGELFF. CDR3 bases: TGCAGCGTCCTCCGTCAAGGACCCACCGGGGAGCTGTTTTTT.

There are a few counts of this clonotype. At one end, the junction sequence differs from germline, possibly due to a read error. The chain couples TRBV6-5 to TRBJ1-5; TRBD1 is a possible D gene (5 bases). The CDR3 extends over 13 amino acids. Germline V gene sequence: CDR1 MNHEY, CDR2 SVGAGI. The CDR3 sequence is CASGDCSNQPQHF. CDR3 coding DNA: TGTGCCAGCGGGGACTGTAGCAATCAGCCCCAACATTTT.

This clonotype was detected only a few times. CDR3 loop: CASSSRIRTGDIIYF. Written as DNA, the CDR3 is TGTGCCAGCAGCTCCAGGATTCGAACTGGAGACATCATATATTTT. The rearrangement uses TRBV11-2 and TRBJ1-3; D remains unclear. Germline V gives CDR1 SGHAT, CDR2 FQNNGV. V lost 4 bases, J lost 12 bases, and 22 bases lay in between. The CDR3 runs 15 residues.

With respect to this clonotype: The germline gene is not matched at one end of the junction; a read error may be the cause. The chain is built from TRBV4-3 and TRBJ2-1; D is perhaps TRBD2 (6 bases). The CDR3 totals 16 residues. CDR1 and CDR2 (germline): LGHNA, YSLEER. The CDR3 DNA is TGCGCTACCAGCCAAGATAGGAGCGGGTTTCACAATGAGCGGTTCTTC. Translation: CATSQDRSGFHNERFF.

This clonotype is medium-sized (0.01 to 0.1%). The chain is built from TRBV12-3 or TRBV12-4 and TRBJ1-1; D is possibly TRBD1 (5 bases). V lost 4 bases, J lost 1 base, and 10 bases lay in between. CDR3 length: 14 residues. The CDR3 nucleotides are TGTGCCAGCAGTTCGGCAGACAGGAACACTGAAGCTTTCTTT. Translated, it gives CASSSADRNTEAFF.

The table lists this clonotype with many counts. The chain links TRBV24-1 to TRBJ1-5; D is undetermined. The V end lost 4 bases, the J end lost 5 bases, and 17 bases lay between the germline ends. Germline lookup yields CDR1 KGHDR and CDR2 SFDVKD. This CDR3 is built from 16 residues. CDR3 loop: CATSDPGSPEDQPQHF. Here the CDR3 DNA reads TGTGCCACCAGTGACCCGGGTTCCCCGGAGGATCAGCCCCAGCATTTT.

Concerning this clonotype itself: Possible read error: a much larger clone is one base away. The genes are TRBV28 and TRBJ2-7, with D perhaps given as TRBD1 or TRBD2 (5 bases each). Trimming cost V 3 bases and J 2 bases, with 20 bases left between them. The CDR3 extends over 17 amino acids. Germline V gene lookup returns CDR1 MDHEN and CDR2 SYDVKM. CDR3 sequence: CASSFAISGGAAYEQYF. CDR3 in DNA: TGTGCCAGCAGTTTTGCCATCAGCGGTGGGGCCGCCTACGAGCAGTACTTC.

This clonotype is medium-sized. The CDR3 DNA sequence: TGCGCCAGCAGCCGCGGACAGGGGGGAGAAAAACTGTTTTTT. Its translation: CASSRGQGGEKLFF. This chain uses TRBV4-3 with TRBJ1-4; TRBD1 agrees at 10 bases. The germline V gene has CDR1 LGHNA and CDR2 YSLEER. The CDR3 is 14 amino acids. With V trimmed by 4 bases and J by 8 bases, 4 bases remained unmatched.

On this clonotype: The germline gene is not matched at one end of the junction; a read error may be the cause. The rearrangement links TRBV4-3 to TRBJ2-5; 7 bases are shared with TRBD2. The germline V gene encodes CDR1 LGHNA and CDR2 YSLEER. The CDR3 loop spans 17 amino acids. In nucleotides, the CDR3 is TGCGCCAGCAGCCAAGCGGCTACCGGGAGGACTGGCGAGACCCACTACTTC. Protein sequence: CASSQAATGRTGETHYF.

With regard to this clonotype: The conserved phenylalanine or tryptophan is not found at the CDR3 terminus, so this likely reflects a read error. The V gene is TRBV5-4, the J gene TRBJ1-1; D gene uncertain. The CDR3 consists of 13 residues. Trimming removed 5 bases at V and 0 bases at J, with 8 bases between. Per the germline V gene, CDR1 is SGHNT and CDR2 is YYREEE (reference sequence). CDR3 bases: TGTGCCAGCAGAATAGGGTTGAACACTGAAGCTTTCTCC. This gives the protein CASRIGLNTEAFS.

The chain combines TRBV30 with TRBJ2-7; TRBD2 is a possible D gene (6 bases). Looked up from germline, CDR1 is GTSNPN and CDR2 is SVGIG (reference sequence). The CDR3 spans 14 residues. The CDR3 nucleotides read TGTGTATGGACCGGGAGCCGGGATCGAAACGAGCAGTACTTC. Its translation is CVWTGSRDRNEQYF.

The chain employs TRBV5-1 and TRBJ2-5, with 8 bases fitting TRBD2. The CDR3 runs 15 residues. J gave up 6 bases and V 8 bases, and 15 bases lay outside the gene matches. The V gene's germline CDR1 is SGHRS and CDR2 YFSETQ. CDR3 in DNA: TGCGCCAGAAGCCTGGGACTAGTGGACGGGAAGACCCAGTACTTC. It is translated as CARSLGLVDGKTQYF.

Only one count was recorded for this clonotype. One junction end disagrees with the germline gene, perhaps due to a read error. The chain carries TRBV6-1 and TRBJ2-2; a possible D gene is TRBD2 (6 bases). Germline V gene lookup returns CDR1 MNHNS and CDR2 SASEGT. This CDR3 has 11 amino acids. As DNA, the CDR3 is TGTGCCGTAGCGGACACCGTGGAGCTGTTTTTT. It codes for CAVADTVELFF.

Many counts were recorded for this clonotype. The chain is built from TRBV18 and TRBJ2-7; perhaps TRBD2 as D (5 bases). CDR3 length: 14 amino acids. Trimming took 3 bases from V and 5 from J, leaving 14 bases between them. From germline, CDR1 is KGHSH and CDR2 LQKENI. This CDR3 is CASSPSRGRDEQYF. The CDR3 DNA follows: TGTGCCAGCTCACCTTCTCGTGGGCGGGACGAGCAGTACTTC.

With respect to this clonotype: A read error may account for a junction end that differs from germline. The chain is built from TRBV6-1 and TRBJ2-7; possible D gene TRBD1, 5 bases. The CDR3 is made up of 12 amino acids. Germline CDR1 is MNHNS and CDR2 is SASEGT. The CDR3 loop is CASSRGAYEQYF. The DNA of the CDR3 is TGTGCCAGCAGTAGGGGTGCCTATGAGCAGTACTTC.

Regarding this clonotype: At one boundary the junction diverges from the germline segment, which might be a read error. The chain recombines TRBV11-1 with TRBJ1-1; TRBD1 is a possible D gene (5 bases). CDR3 size: 13 residues. Germline V gene data show CDR1 as SGHAT and CDR2 as FQDESV (reference sequence). The CDR3 spells CTSSLVVNREAFF. CDR3 DNA: TGTACCAGCAGCTTAGTAGTTAACAGGGAAGCTTTCTTT.

This clonotype was picked up many times. The V gene is TRBV28, the J gene TRBJ2-7; D is undetermined. Trimming stripped 3 bases from V and 4 bases from J, with 4 bases between. The CDR3 is made up of 11 amino acids. The germline CDR1 and CDR2 sequences are MDHEN and SYDVKM. The CDR3 here is CASSFGYEQYF. In DNA, the CDR3 is TGTGCCAGCAGTTTTGGGTACGAGCAGTACTTC. Using reference TRBV28 and TRBJ2-7 for the parts outside the CDR3, the full variable domain is DVKVTQSSRYLVKRTGEKVFLECVQDMDHENMFWYRQDPGLGLRLIYFSYDVKMKEKGDIPEGYSVSREKKERFSLILESASTNQTSMYLCASSFGYEQYFGPGTRLTVT.

Comment on this clonotype: The germline gene is not matched at one end of the junction; a read error may be the cause. The CDR3 is CASSSLVTLNGQFF. The CDR3 bases are TGTGCCAGTAGTTCCCTTGTAACTCTCAATGGGCAGTTCTTC. J is TRBJ2-1 and V is TRBV19; D unresolved. The germline gives CDR1 LNHDA, CDR2 SQIVND (reference sequence). The CDR3 runs to 14 residues.

Of note for this clonotype: No conserved phenylalanine or tryptophan ends this CDR3, so it is likely a read error. The gene calls are TRBV28 and TRBJ2-3, with no clear D. The germline V gene encodes CDR1 MDHEN and CDR2 SYDVKM. V lost 3 bases and J lost 3, with 13 bases in between. The CDR3 sequence is 15 residues long. CDR3 in DNA: TGTGCCAGCAGTTTGCTCAGCCCTTCTACAGATACGCAGTATCTT. Its translation is CASSLLSPSTDTQYL.

Remarks on this clonotype: Its ends do not fully match the called genes, so a read error is possible. The J gene is TRBJ2-7, the V gene TRBV28; a weak D match, TRBD1 (5 bases). This CDR3 has 13 residues. From germline, CDR1 is MDHEN and CDR2 SYDVKM. The CDR3 sequence: CACSSGARYEQCF. The DNA for the CDR3 is TGTGCCTGCAGTTCTGGGGCGAGGTACGAGCAGTGCTTC.

Only one count was recorded for this clonotype. One end of the junction does not line up with germline, which may come from a read error. The chain uses TRBV11-2 and TRBJ2-1, with D maybe TRBD2 (5 bases). Germline V gene lookup returns CDR1 SGHAT and CDR2 FQNNGV. The CDR3 has 14 residues. The CDR3 bases are TGTGTCAGCAGCTTGTCGGGGTTCGAATATGAGCAGTTCTTC. Encoded protein: CVSSLSGFEYEQFF.

In the case of this clonotype: The CDR3 ends on some other residue instead of the conserved phenylalanine or tryptophan, so this is likely a read error. No DNA is shown, since the ends of the CDR3 on it are uncertain; the CDR3 is the one TCRdb lists. The V and J genes are TRBV21-1 and TRBJ2-7; the table assigns TRBD2, which was not confirmed against the DNA. TRBV21-1 is a pseudogene. The CDR3 numbers 17 amino acids, ends counted. Here the CDR3 reads CASSKESGGGGAVEQYL.